What follows are 24 T cell receptor beta chains derived from one specimen sequenced in a study of cytomegalovirus exposure and HLA in healthy donors. The primer mix had 60 Vbeta and 13 Jbeta primers. Sequencing used immunoSEQ multiplex PCR; TCRdb keeps in-frame clones, though not all of them. The table records under 250,000 clones, 76% of them present only once. Sequencing input: PBMCs. The origin of the receptors is a man aged 18 to 29 in good health and CMV-seronegative.

J is TRBJ2-5 and V is TRBV2, with 8 bases identical to TRBD2. CDR3 length: 15 residues. Trimming took 10 bases from V and 5 from J; bases not matched to a gene: 15. Germline CDR1 and CDR2: SNHLY and FYNNEI. Written as DNA, the CDR3 is TGTGCCATAGCAGCGGGAGCGTTTACGTCGGAGACCCAGTACTTC. This codes for CAIAAGAFTSETQYF.

A few counts support this clone. CDR3 coding DNA: TGCGCCAGCAGCTTGGGGGCAGGTCATCAGCCCCAGCATTTT. The encoded protein is CASSLGAGHQPQHF. The chain recombines TRBV5-1 with TRBJ1-5, with unresolved D. Trimming pared 0 bases from V and 5 bases from J, leaving 9 bases between. The germline gives CDR1 SGHRS, CDR2 YFSETQ. The CDR3 length is 14 residues.

This clone showed up just a few times. V and J are TRBV6-5 and TRBJ1-1, with D maybe TRBD1 (5 bases). CDR3 length: 13 amino acids. V gave up 0 bases and J gave up 11 bases, with 13 bases separating them. Germline lookup yields CDR1 MNHEY and CDR2 SVGAGI. DNA of the CDR3: TGTGCCAGCAGTTACTCAAAGACAGTCGGTGCTTTCTTT. It encodes CASSYSKTVGAFF.

The chain couples TRBV7-3 to TRBJ2-1; 15 bases match TRBD2. This CDR3 is 14 amino acids long. The junction had 1 base not matched to a gene; V was cut back by 2 bases and J by 11 bases. CDR1 SGHTA and CDR2 FQGTGA come from the germline V gene. The CDR3 region is CASSLGTSGGQQFF. The CDR3 DNA is TGTGCCAGCAGCTTAGGGACTAGCGGGGGGCAGCAGTTCTTC.

The chain joins TRBV18 to TRBJ2-7; 8 bases align to TRBD2. Germline CDR1 reads KGHSH; CDR2 reads LQKENI. Germline trimming cut 0 bases from V and 5 bases from J; bases unmatched to any gene: 6. The CDR3 sequence is 15 residues long. The CDR3 DNA sequence: TGTGCCAGCTCACCACCGAGCGGGAGAAGGCACGAGCAGTACTTC. It encodes CASSPPSGRRHEQYF.

This clone has just one count. The genes are TRBV7-9 and TRBJ2-5; no firm D call. The CDR3 is 12 amino acids. Germline V lookup: CDR1 SEHNR, CDR2 FQNEAQ (reference sequence). Trimming took off 1 base at V and 4 bases at J, with 4 bases between the two ends. CDR3 protein: CASSLGLETQYF. In DNA form, the CDR3 reads TGTGCCAGCAGCTTAGGACTAGAGACCCAGTACTTC. The entire variable domain, with the rest obtained from reference TRBV7-9 and TRBJ2-5, is as follows: DTGVSQNPRHKITKRGQNVTFRCDPISEHNRLYWYRQTLGQGPEFLTYFQNEAQLEKSRLLSDRFSAERPKGSFSTLEIQRTEQGDSAMYLCASSLGLETQYFGPGTRLLVL.

The V gene is TRBV4-1, the J gene TRBJ1-1; D is ambiguous. Trimming stripped 1 base from V and 0 bases from J, with 6 bases between. Per the germline V gene, CDR1 is MGHRA and CDR2 is YSYEKL. This CDR3 comprises 14 residues. DNA for the CDR3: TGCGCCAGCAGCCAAGTATCAGTGAACACTGAAGCTTTCTTT. It encodes CASSQVSVNTEAFF.

Of note for this clone: This same CDR3 is encoded by further DNA sequences in the sample. The rearrangement joins TRBV28 to TRBJ2-1; no clear D gene. Trimming shortened V by 6 bases and J by 5 bases, and 5 bases separated the two germline ends. This CDR3 spans 11 amino acids. CDR1 and CDR2 (germline): MDHEN, SYDVKM. CDR3 DNA: TGTGCCAGCAGGTCAGACAATGAGCAGTTCTTC. As protein: CASRSDNEQFF.

This chain links TRBV12-5 with TRBJ2-7, with D possibly being TRBD1 (6 bases). Trimming left V 1 base short and J 0 bases short, with 19 bases between. CDR1 and CDR2 (germline): LGHNT, FRNRAP. The CDR3 has 18 amino acids. The CDR3 region is CASGLDLNRDTDSYEQYF. CDR3 nucleotide sequence: TGTGCTAGTGGTTTGGACCTTAACCGGGACACGGACTCCTACGAGCAGTACTTC. The entire variable domain, with the rest obtained from reference TRBV12-5 and TRBJ2-7, is as follows: DARVTQTPRHKVTEMGQEVTMRCQPILGHNTVFWYRQTMMQGLELLAYFRNRAPLDDSGMPKDRFSAEMPDATLATLKIQPSEPRDSAVYFCASGLDLNRDTDSYEQYFGPGTRLTVT.

V is TRBV5-6 and J is TRBJ2-7; weak D call: TRBD2 (6 bases). The germline V and J ends were trimmed by 2 bases and 3 bases, with 12 bases remaining between them. This CDR3 has 14 residues. Germline values: CDR1 SGHDT, CDR2 YYEEEE. This CDR3 reads CASSFGTRGYEQYF. DNA of the CDR3: TGTGCCAGCAGCTTCGGGACGCGGGGCTACGAGCAGTACTTC. Looking up the rest from reference TRBV5-6 and TRBJ2-7 gives the full variable domain: DAGVTQSPTHLIKTRGQQVTLRCSPKSGHDTVSWYQQALGQGPQFIFQYYEEEERQRGNFPDRFSGHQFPNYSSELNVNALLLGDSALYLCASSFGTRGYEQYFGPGTRLTVT.

The chain employs TRBV6-5 and TRBJ2-1; 12 bases map to TRBD2. The CDR3 is made up of 15 amino acids. The V gene end was trimmed by 6 bases and the J gene end by 2 bases; junction bases not matched to a gene: 2. The germline CDR1 and CDR2 sequences are MNHEY and SVGAGI. In DNA, the CDR3 is TGTGCCAGCAGCGGACTAGCGGGACCCTACAATGAGCAGTTCTTC. Protein product: CASSGLAGPYNEQFF.

This rearrangement joins TRBV18 to TRBJ2-7; TRBD1 agrees at 8 bases. The V gene end was trimmed by 3 bases and the J gene end by 2 bases; junction bases not matched to a gene: 9. CDR1 is KGHSH, CDR2 LQKENI, per germline. The CDR3 covers 16 residues. The CDR3 loop is CASSPQRTGLAYEQYF. In DNA, the CDR3 is TGTGCCAGCTCACCGCAAAGGACAGGGTTGGCCTACGAGCAGTACTTC. Supplemented by reference TRBV18 and TRBJ2-7, the full variable domain reads NAGVMQNPRHLVRRRGQEARLRCSPMKGHSHVYWYRQLPEEGLKFMVYLQKENIIDESGMPKERFSAEFPKEGPSILRIQQVVRGDSAAYFCASSPQRTGLAYEQYFGPGTRLTVT.

This clone was detected only once. V usage is TRBV7-3 and J usage is TRBJ2-3; a weak D match, TRBD2 (5 bases). Germline V gene data show CDR1 as SGHTA and CDR2 as FQGTGA. The V and J ends lost 7 bases and 4 bases respectively, with 18 bases between them. The CDR3 covers 15 residues. CDR3 nucleotide sequence: TGTGCCAGCAACCCAGGACTGGGCGTAGCAGATACGCAGTATTTT. It is translated as CASNPGLGVADTQYF.

The chain joins TRBV4-1 to TRBJ1-1, with D perhaps matching TRBD1 (6 bases). V shed 0 bases and J shed 4 bases, with 18 bases lying between them. Germline CDR1 reads MGHRA; CDR2 reads YSYEKL. This CDR3 contains 17 residues. The CDR3 here is CASSQDGLRGWGTEAFF. In DNA form, the CDR3 reads TGCGCCAGCAGCCAAGATGGTCTTAGGGGGTGGGGCACTGAAGCTTTCTTT.

V and J are TRBV27 and TRBJ1-1, with D perhaps matching TRBD1 (6 bases). Trimming took 5 bases from V and 4 from J, leaving 11 bases between them. This CDR3 contains 13 residues. Germline CDR1 reads MNHEY; CDR2 reads SMNVEV (reference sequence). The CDR3 here is CASSVTGITEAFF. The DNA of the CDR3 is TGTGCCAGCAGTGTTACAGGGATCACTGAAGCTTTCTTT.

This sequence joins TRBV27 and TRBJ2-3; weak D call: TRBD1 (5 bases). This CDR3 has 13 amino acids. V dropped 10 bases and J dropped 3 bases, with 14 bases sitting between them. Per germline, CDR1 MNHEY and CDR2 SMNVEV (reference sequence). In DNA form, the CDR3 reads TGTGCCACCAGGAGACAGAATACAGATACGCAGTATTTT. Translation gives CATRRQNTDTQYF.

The rearrangement uses TRBV6-5 and TRBJ1-1, with D unclear. The germline V gene has CDR1 MNHEY and CDR2 SVGAGI. V lost 10 bases, J lost 6 bases, and 9 bases lay in between. The CDR3 has 10 residues. The CDR3 sequence: CATKASEAFF. The CDR3 bases are TGTGCCACCAAAGCCTCTGAAGCTTTCTTT.

This clone was seen only a few times. V is TRBV13 and J is TRBJ2-7; 7 nucleotides align to TRBD1. The CDR3 covers 14 residues. The V and J ends lost 3 bases and 5 bases, in that order; junction bases with no gene match: 7. Looked up from germline, CDR1 is PRHDT and CDR2 is FYEKMQ (reference sequence). The CDR3 region is CASSLTGTIDEQYF. For the CDR3, the DNA is TGTGCCAGCAGCTTGACAGGGACGATAGACGAGCAGTACTTC.

The chain is built from TRBV5-1 and TRBJ2-1; D may be TRBD2 (5 bases). The V gene's germline CDR1 is SGHRS and CDR2 YFSETQ. This CDR3 is built from 15 residues. Trimming took off 4 bases at V and 6 bases at J, with 17 bases between the two ends. The CDR3 DNA reads TGCGCCAGCAGCCCCCGTGTAGGAGGCGGCAATGAGCAGTTCTTC. Translation gives CASSPRVGGGNEQFF.

The rearrangement links TRBV28 to TRBJ2-3; D is perhaps TRBD1 (6 bases). Germline V lookup: CDR1 MDHEN, CDR2 SYDVKM. This CDR3 is 13 amino acids long. The V gene lost 8 bases and the J gene lost 6 bases, with 15 bases spanning the gap. The CDR3 nucleotides are TGTGCCAGCCGTGTGGGGGCGCGGGATACGCAGTATTTT. This encodes CASRVGARDTQYF.

Notes on this clone: Other DNA sequences in this specimen translate into the identical CDR3. The CDR3 DNA follows: TGTGCCAGCAGTTACACTAGGACAGGGGGCGGCTATGGCTACACCTTC. Protein: CASSYTRTGGGYGYTF. The chain has TRBV6-5 and TRBJ1-2; 11 positions agree with TRBD1. Germline-derived CDR1 and CDR2 are MNHEY and SVGAGI. The length of the CDR3 is 16 residues. Trimming removed 2 bases from V and 4 bases from J; junction bases left unmatched: 6.

The sample holds a few counts of this clone. The V and J genes are TRBV29-1 and TRBJ2-2, with 9 bases lining up with TRBD2. CDR3 length: 16 amino acids. The germline V gene has CDR1 SQVTM and CDR2 ANQGSEA. With V trimmed by 5 bases and J by 4 bases, 11 bases remained unmatched. The CDR3 loop reads CSVSELAGTSTGELFF. CDR3 DNA: TGCAGCGTTTCGGAGCTAGCGGGAACGAGCACCGGGGAGCTGTTTTTT.

V gene TRBV6-6 combines with J gene TRBJ2-5; 11 bases agree with TRBD2. The J call is doubtful: the DNA matches TRBJ2-7 better. The CDR3 consists of 14 residues. Germline-derived CDR1 and CDR2 are MNHNY and SVGAGI (reference sequence). The CDR3 sequence is CASSTSGRAGEQYF. The CDR3 DNA is TGTGCCAGCAGCACTAGCGGGAGAGCAGGCGAGCAGTACTTC.

This clone was detected a few times. V gene TRBV2 combines with J gene TRBJ2-5; possible D gene TRBD2, 6 bases. The J call may not be correct, given that the DNA end is closer to TRBJ2-7. CDR1 SNHLY and CDR2 FYNNEI come from the germline V gene. The CDR3 is made up of 14 amino acids. The CDR3 DNA reads as TGTGCCAGCAGTGATCGCCGGAGGGGATACGAGCAGTACTTC. Translating gives CASSDRRRGYEQYF.